This T cell receptor (beta chain) derives from a study of blood T cell repertoires in COVID-19. Study overall: Whether acute or convalescent, the COVID-19 samples came from the United States, Italy and Spain. PBMCs, B-cell-depleted T cells, or T cells were the source of the cDNA or gDNA that made up the material.

Original methodology: Amplified reference gene primers provided the basis for estimating nucleated cell counts. Using immunoSEQ multiplex PCR, the repertoire was profiled, and TCRdb retains in-frame clones only, with some absent. V and J calls and clone size are as listed in that table; D and trimming were resolved from the DNA. The data hold around 50,000 clones, with roughly 90% observed a single time. The CDR3 has 18 amino acids. Unmatched junction bases numbered 10, after V lost 6 bases and J lost 4 bases. The V gene's germline CDR1 is KGHDR and CDR2 SFDVKD. This TCR derives from a human donor in a cohort sampled during active COVID-19. This chain joins TRBV24-1 and TRBJ2-1; 14 positions agree with TRBD2. What was sequenced was peripheral blood. The CDR3 is CATSPGLAGAKGYNEQFF. As DNA, the CDR3 is TGTGCCACCAGTCCGGGACTAGCGGGAGCCAAGGGTTACAATGAGCAGTTCTTC.